This TCR beta chain was sequenced during a study of Ad26.COV2.S vaccination and SARS-CoV-2 variants. Regarding the study as a whole: Breadth of non-spike TCRs did not differ between vaccinees and placebo recipients. After vaccination, substantial breadth of spike-specific CD8+ and CD4+ responses was reported. Total T cell responses may have been underestimated by the TCR breadth and depth analyses. Vaccine recipients had higher spike-specific TCR breadth than placebo recipients.

Some clones are missing from TCRdb's copy, which holds only in-frame ones; the method was immunoSEQ multiplex PCR. Of more than 120,000 clones listed, more than 80% are singletons. Note on this clone: The antigen remains undetermined.

This TCR was sampled from a human donor who had recovered from COVID-19. The source material was peripheral blood, sampled after recovery from COVID-19.

This CDR3 reads CASSPGVKGAWGYTF. The CDR3 nucleotides are TGCGCCAGCAGCCCGGGAGTGAAGGGGGCCTGGGGCTACACCTTC. The V call is TRBV4-3, the J call TRBJ1-2; TRBD1 matches at 7 bases. Germline V gene data show CDR1 as LGHNA and CDR2 as YSLEER. The CDR3 runs 15 residues. V shed 4 bases and J 8 bases; nucleotides not matched to a gene: 13.